This TCR beta chain was captured by sequencing in a study of blood T cells in healthy people across ages. Study findings and constraints: There was no known CMV status for donors, so expanded clonotype changes were possibly confounded. Among T cells, TCR beta diversity per million cells dropped roughly linearly as age rose. Aged donors had fewer naive CD4+ cells and lower diversity than long-lived donors.

Comment on this clonotype: Its antigen is currently unknown.

The length of the CDR3 is 15 residues. The germline V gene encodes CDR1 SGHTA and CDR2 FQGNSA. V dropped 5 bases and J dropped 4; count of bases not matched to a gene: 9. PCR was performed a second time for about 7 to 12 cycles using a sample-barcoded 5' primer and a J-beta primer mix. Each TCR beta cDNA got a 12-nucleotide random molecular identifier. A single record per CDR3 protein comes from TCRdb applying MiXCR to the 5' RACE reads. The data contain about 1.4 million distinct CDR3 sequences, roughly 59% of them singletons. Specimen: blood. V gene TRBV7-2 combines with J gene TRBJ2-3; 7 bases match TRBD2. The TCR sequence derives from a man younger than 35 in good health. CDR3: CASSPRTSAPDTQYF. The CDR3 DNA is TGTGCCAGCAGCCCCCGTACTAGCGCGCCAGATACGCAGTATTTT.